This T cell receptor (beta chain) was sequenced in a study of blood T cell repertoires in COVID-19. Study background: Whether acute or convalescent, the COVID-19 samples came from the United States, Italy and Spain. The analysed material was cDNA or gDNA that came from T cells, B-cell-depleted T cells, or PBMCs.

V shed 2 bases and J 2 bases; nucleotides not matched to a gene: 5. The CDR3 contains 18 residues. Germline CDR1 reads SGHDT; CDR2 reads YYEEEE. In the authors' methods: By means of reference gene primer amplification, nucleated cell counts were estimated. Profiled with immunoSEQ multiplex PCR; TCRdb holds only in-frame clones, not every one. That table is the source of V, J and clone size, and D and trimming were worked out from the DNA. The table shows around 95,000 clones, with 81% occurring only once. Material: peripheral blood. J is TRBJ2-2 and V is TRBV5-6; 14 bases match TRBD2. The receptor's source is a woman of 80 years or more with acute or convalescent COVID-19. The CDR3 nucleotides read TGTGCCAGCAGCTTTTTCGGGACTAGCGGGAGTAACACCGGGGAGCTGTTTTTT. Encoded protein: CASSFFGTSGSNTGELFF.